The 4 T cell receptor beta chains presented below share a single source sample, sequenced in a study of regulatory T cells in long-lasting Graves disease. Construction of TCR beta libraries relied on iRepertoire HTBI primers and on Arm-PCR targeting CDR3 regions. TCRdb fed the multiplex PCR reads into MiXCR, producing one record per CDR3 protein. Here the sample spans about 400,000 distinct CDR3 sequences, 20% to 25% being singletons. As for time point: persistent/refractory GD, antithyroid drugs over 5 years with positive TRAb. Extracted RNA from PBMCs served as the source of the TCR library. Specimen: peripheral blood mononuclear cells (PBMCs), collected when the disease was refractory, from a patient treated with antithyroid drugs. The origin of the receptors is a female donor with Graves disease.

This clonotype has a count of ten or more. This chain joins TRBV11-2 and TRBJ2-7, with 7 bases matching TRBD2. V dropped 4 bases and J dropped 2; count of bases not matched to a gene: 8. Germline CDR1 is SGHAT and CDR2 is FQNNGV. The CDR3 spans 15 residues. The CDR3 is CASSSQWAGAYEQYF. The DNA for the CDR3 is TGTGCCAGCAGCTCCCAATGGGCGGGAGCCTACGAGCAGTACTTC.

The chain has TRBV5-8 and TRBJ2-2; the D is unclear. Germline values: CDR1 SGHTS, CDR2 YDEGEE. Trimming left V 5 bases short and J 8 bases short, with 16 bases between. This CDR3 spans 14 amino acids. CDR3 DNA: TGTGCCAGCAGGACGGGCCTCACTAAGGGGGAGCTGTTTTTT. Protein sequence: CASRTGLTKGELFF.

The CDR3 DNA reads TGCGCCAGCAGCCAGTACTTGACAGATCGTGCCTATGGCTACACCTTC. As protein: CASSQYLTDRAYGYTF. J is TRBJ1-2 and V is TRBV4-1, with a possible D match to TRBD1 (5 bases). Germline V CDR1 and CDR2: MGHRA, YSYEKL. This CDR3 region has 16 residues. The V end was cut by 3 bases, the J end by 4 bases, with 18 bases between.

This clonotype was counted only a few times. The chain recombines TRBV6-1 with TRBJ2-2, with a tentative D call TRBD1 (5 bases). Germline V gene data show CDR1 as MNHNS and CDR2 as SASEGT. The CDR3 consists of 15 residues. Trimming removed 4 bases at V and 5 bases at J, with 14 bases between. CDR3 loop: CASSGGRGRTGELFF. The DNA of the CDR3 is TGTGCCAGCAGTGGCGGTAGGGGTAGAACCGGGGAGCTGTTTTTT.